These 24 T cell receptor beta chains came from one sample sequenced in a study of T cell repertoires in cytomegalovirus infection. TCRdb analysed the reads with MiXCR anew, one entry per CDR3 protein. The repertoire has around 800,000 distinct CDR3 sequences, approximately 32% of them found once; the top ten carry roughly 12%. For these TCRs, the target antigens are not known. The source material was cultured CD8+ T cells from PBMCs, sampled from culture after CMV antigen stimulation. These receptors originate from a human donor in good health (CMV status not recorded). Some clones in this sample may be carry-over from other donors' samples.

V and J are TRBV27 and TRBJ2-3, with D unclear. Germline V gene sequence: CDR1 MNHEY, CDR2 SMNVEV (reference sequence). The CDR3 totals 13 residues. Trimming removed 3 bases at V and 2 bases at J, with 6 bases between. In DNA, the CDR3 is TGTGCCAGCAGTTTGTATTACACAGATACGCAGTATTTT. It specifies CASSLYYTDTQYF.

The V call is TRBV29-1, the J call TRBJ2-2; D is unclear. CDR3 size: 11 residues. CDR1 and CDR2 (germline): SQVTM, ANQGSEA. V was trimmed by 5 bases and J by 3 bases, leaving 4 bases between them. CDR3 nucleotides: TGCAGCGTTCTGTACACCGGGGAGCTGTTTTTT. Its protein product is CSVLYTGELFF.

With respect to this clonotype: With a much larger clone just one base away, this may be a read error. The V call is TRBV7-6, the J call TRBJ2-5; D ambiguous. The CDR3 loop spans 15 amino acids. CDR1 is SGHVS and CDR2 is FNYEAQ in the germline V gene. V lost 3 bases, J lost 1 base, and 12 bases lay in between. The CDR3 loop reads CASSLSCTIQETQYF. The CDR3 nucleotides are TGTGCCAGCAGCTTGTCCTGCACCATCCAAGAGACCCAGTACTTC.

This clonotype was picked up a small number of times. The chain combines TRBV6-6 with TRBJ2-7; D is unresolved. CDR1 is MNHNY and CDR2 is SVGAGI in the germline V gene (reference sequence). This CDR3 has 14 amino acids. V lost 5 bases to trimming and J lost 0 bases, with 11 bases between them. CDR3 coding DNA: TGTGCCAGCAGTCCTTCGGCTTTCTCCTACGAGCAGTACGTC. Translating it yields CASSPSAFSYEQYV.

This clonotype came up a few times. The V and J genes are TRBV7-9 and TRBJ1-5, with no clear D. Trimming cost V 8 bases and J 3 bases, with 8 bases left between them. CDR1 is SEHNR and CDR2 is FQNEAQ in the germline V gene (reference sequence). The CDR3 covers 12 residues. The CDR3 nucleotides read TGTGCCAGCGGGGAGCCCAATCAGCCCCAGCATTTT. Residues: CASGEPNQPQHF.

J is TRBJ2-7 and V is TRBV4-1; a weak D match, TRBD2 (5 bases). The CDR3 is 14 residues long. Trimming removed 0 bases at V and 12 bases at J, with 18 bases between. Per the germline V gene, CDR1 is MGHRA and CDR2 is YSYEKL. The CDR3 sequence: CASSQDSDRRTLYF. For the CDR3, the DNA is TGCGCCAGCAGCCAAGATAGTGATAGGAGGACCTTGTACTTC.

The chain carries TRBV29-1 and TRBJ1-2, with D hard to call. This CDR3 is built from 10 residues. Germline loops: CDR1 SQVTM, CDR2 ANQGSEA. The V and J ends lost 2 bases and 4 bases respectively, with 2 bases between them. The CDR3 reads CSVETYGYTF. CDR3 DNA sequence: TGCAGCGTTGAAACCTATGGCTACACCTTC.

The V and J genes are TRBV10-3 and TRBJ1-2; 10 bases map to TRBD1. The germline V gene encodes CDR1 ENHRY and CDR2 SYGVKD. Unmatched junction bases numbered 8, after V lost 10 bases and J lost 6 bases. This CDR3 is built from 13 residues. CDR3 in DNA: TGTGCCACCAAAACCGGGACAGGGGATGGCTACACCTTC. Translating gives CATKTGTGDGYTF.

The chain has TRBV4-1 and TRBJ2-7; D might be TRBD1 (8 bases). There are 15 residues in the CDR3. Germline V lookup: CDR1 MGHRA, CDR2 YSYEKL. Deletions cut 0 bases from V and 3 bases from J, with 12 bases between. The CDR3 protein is CASSQEQGGIYEQYF. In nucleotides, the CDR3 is TGCGCCAGCAGCCAAGAACAGGGGGGGATCTACGAGCAGTACTTC.

The CDR3 bases are TGTGCCAGCACTAGCGGGGGGGCCTTTGTGAATGAGCAGTTCTTC. It specifies CASTSGGAFVNEQFF. This chain links TRBV28 with TRBJ2-1; 12 bases align to TRBD2. Looked up from germline, CDR1 is MDHEN and CDR2 is SYDVKM. The CDR3 is 15 amino acids. The trim removed 7 bases at V and 7 bases at J, leaving 8 bases unmatched.

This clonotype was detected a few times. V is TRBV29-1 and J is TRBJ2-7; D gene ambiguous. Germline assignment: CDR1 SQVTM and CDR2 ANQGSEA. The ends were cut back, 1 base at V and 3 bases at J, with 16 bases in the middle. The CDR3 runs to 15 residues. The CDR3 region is CSVEVVIALGYEQYF. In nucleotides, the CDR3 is TGCAGCGTTGAAGTCGTTATAGCACTGGGCTACGAGCAGTACTTC.

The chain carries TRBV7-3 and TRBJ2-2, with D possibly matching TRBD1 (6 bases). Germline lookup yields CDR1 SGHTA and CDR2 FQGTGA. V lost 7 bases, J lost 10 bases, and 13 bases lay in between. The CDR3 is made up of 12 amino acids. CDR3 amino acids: CASTPDSMELFF. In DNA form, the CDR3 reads TGTGCCAGCACACCGGACAGTATGGAGCTGTTTTTT.

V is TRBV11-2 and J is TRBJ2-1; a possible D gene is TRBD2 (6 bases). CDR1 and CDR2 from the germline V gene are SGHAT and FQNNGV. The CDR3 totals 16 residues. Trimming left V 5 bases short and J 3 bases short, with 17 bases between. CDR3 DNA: TGTGCCAGCAGCCTTCGGTCGACTAGTCTCTACAATGAGCAGTTCTTC. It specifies CASSLRSTSLYNEQFF.

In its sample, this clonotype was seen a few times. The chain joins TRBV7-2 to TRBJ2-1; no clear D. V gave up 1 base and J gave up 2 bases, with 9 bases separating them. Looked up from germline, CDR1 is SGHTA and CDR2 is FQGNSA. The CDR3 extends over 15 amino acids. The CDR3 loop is CASSLGVRTYNEQFF. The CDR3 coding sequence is TGTGCCAGCAGCTTAGGTGTGAGGACCTACAATGAGCAGTTCTTC.

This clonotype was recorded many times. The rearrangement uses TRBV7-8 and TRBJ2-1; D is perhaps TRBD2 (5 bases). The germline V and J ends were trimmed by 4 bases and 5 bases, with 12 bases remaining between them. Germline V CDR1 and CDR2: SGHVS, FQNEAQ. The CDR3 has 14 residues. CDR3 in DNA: TGTGCCAGCAGCTCTCCTAGCCGCCACAATGAGCAGTTCTTC. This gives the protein CASSSPSRHNEQFF.

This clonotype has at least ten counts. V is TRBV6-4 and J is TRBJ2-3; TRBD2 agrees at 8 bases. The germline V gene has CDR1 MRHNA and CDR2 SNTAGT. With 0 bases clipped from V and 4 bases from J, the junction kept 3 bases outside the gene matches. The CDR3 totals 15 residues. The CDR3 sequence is CASSDSTGGPDTQYF. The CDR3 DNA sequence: TGTGCCAGCAGTGACTCGACGGGGGGGCCAGATACGCAGTATTTT.

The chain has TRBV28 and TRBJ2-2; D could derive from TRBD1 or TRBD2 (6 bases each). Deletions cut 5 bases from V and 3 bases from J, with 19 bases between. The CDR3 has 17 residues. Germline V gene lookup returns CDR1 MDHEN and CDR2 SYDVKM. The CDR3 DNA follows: TGTGCCAGCAGTGACCTTAGTGAGGGGGACTACACCGGGGAGCTGTTTTTT. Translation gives CASSDLSEGDYTGELFF.

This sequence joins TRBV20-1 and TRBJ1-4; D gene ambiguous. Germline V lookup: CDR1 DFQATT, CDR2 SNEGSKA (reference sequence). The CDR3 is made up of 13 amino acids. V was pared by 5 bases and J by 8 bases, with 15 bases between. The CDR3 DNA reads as TGCAGTGCTCCCCGGAGTCTTGACGAAAAACTGTTTTTT. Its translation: CSAPRSLDEKLFF.

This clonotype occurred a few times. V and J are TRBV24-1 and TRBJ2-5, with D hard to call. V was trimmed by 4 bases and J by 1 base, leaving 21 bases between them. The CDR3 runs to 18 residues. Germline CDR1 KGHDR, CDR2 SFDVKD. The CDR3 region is CATSEPGSLGSFQETQYF. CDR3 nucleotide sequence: TGTGCCACCAGTGAACCCGGTTCTCTGGGCAGCTTCCAAGAGACCCAGTACTTC.

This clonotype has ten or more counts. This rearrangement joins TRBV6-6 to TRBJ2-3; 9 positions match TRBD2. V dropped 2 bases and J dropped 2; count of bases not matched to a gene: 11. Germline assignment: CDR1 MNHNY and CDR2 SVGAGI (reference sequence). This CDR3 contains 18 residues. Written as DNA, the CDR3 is TGTGCCAGCAGTTACGGACTAGTAGCGGGGGACCTCACAGATACGCAGTATTTT. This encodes CASSYGLVAGDLTDTQYF.

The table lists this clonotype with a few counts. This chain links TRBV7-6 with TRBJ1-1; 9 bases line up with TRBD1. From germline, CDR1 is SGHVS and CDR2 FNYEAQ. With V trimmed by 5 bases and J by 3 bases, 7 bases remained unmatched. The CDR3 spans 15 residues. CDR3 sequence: CASSSYRGRHTEAFF. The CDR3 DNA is TGTGCCAGCAGCAGCTACAGGGGGCGGCACACTGAAGCTTTCTTT. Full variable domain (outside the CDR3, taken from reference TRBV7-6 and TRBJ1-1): GAGVSQSPRYKVTKRGQDVALRCDPISGHVSLYWYRQALGQGPEFLTYFNYEAQQDKSGLPNDRFSAERPEGSISTLTIQRTEQRDSAMYRCASSSYRGRHTEAFFGQGTRLTVV.

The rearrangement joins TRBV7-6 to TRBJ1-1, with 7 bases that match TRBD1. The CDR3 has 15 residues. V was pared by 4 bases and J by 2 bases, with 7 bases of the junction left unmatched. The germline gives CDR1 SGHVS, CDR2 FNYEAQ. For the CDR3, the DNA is TGTGCCAGCAGCTCGGTTCGGGACAGCAACACTGAAGCTTTCTTT. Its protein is CASSSVRDSNTEAFF. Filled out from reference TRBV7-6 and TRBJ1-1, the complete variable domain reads GAGVSQSPRYKVTKRGQDVALRCDPISGHVSLYWYRQALGQGPEFLTYFNYEAQQDKSGLPNDRFSAERPEGSISTLTIQRTEQRDSAMYRCASSSVRDSNTEAFFGQGTRLTVV.

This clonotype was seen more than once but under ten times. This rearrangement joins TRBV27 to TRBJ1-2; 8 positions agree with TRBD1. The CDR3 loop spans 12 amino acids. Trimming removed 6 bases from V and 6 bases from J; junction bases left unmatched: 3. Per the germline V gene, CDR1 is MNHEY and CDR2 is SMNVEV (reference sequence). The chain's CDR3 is CASSHRGDGYTF. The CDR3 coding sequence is TGTGCCAGCAGCCACAGGGGGGATGGCTACACCTTC.

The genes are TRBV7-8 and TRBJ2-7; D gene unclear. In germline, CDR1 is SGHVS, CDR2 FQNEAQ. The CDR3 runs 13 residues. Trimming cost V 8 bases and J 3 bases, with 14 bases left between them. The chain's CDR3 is CASGRALDYEQYF. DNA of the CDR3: TGTGCCAGCGGTAGGGCCCTAGACTACGAGCAGTACTTC.